This is a list of T cell receptor beta chains from one sample in a study of regulatory T cells in long-lasting Graves disease. One entry per CDR3 protein results from TCRdb running MiXCR on the multiplex PCR reads. The sample includes 550,000 to 700,000 distinct CDR3 sequences, about 16% of them seen just once. These same records also appear under a second study, on T cells in Graves' hyperthyroidism and ophthalmopathy.

Sequenced here: peripheral blood mononuclear cells (PBMCs), sampled at new diagnosis, from a patient treated with antithyroid drugs. These receptors all come from a young man with Graves disease. The CDR3 runs from the conserved cysteine through the conserved F or W. The D gene is left open where the match is weak. The size field is filled for only some rows; it gives once, few, many or a size class.

d_call clone_size j_call v_call cdr3_aa cdr3_nt
TRBD2 many TRBJ2-1 TRBV10-3 CAISEQRELANEQFF TGTGCCATCAGTGAGCAGCGGGAGCTTGCCAATGAGCAGTTCTTC
TRBD2 many TRBJ2-7 TRBV7-9 CASSFLAGGKYEQYF TGTGCCAGCAGCTTCTTAGCGGGAGGGAAGTACGAGCAGTACTTC
NA many TRBJ2-7 TRBV12-3/TRBV12-4 CASSPTGSGYEQYF TGTGCCAGCAGTCCTACAGGGAGCGGCTACGAGCAGTACTTC
NA many TRBJ2-5 TRBV7-6 CASSMYQETQYF TGTGCCAGCAGCATGTACCAAGAGACCCAGTACTTC
NA many TRBJ1-1 TRBV7-9 CASSLARAYTEAFF TGTGCCAGCAGCTTAGCCAGGGCTTACACTGAAGCTTTCTTT
NA few TRBJ2-5 TRBV6-2/TRBV6-3 CASNGPRGPGETQYF TGTGCCAGCAACGGTCCCCGGGGGCCAGGAGAGACCCAGTACTTC
NA many TRBJ1-1 TRBV6-2/TRBV6-3 CASSWGNFGRNTEAFF TGTGCCAGCAGTTGGGGGAACTTCGGACGGAACACTGAAGCTTTCTTT
TRBD1 few TRBJ2-4 TRBV7-9 CASSLETGSRNIQYF TGTGCCAGCAGCTTAGAGACAGGGTCTCGTAACATTCAGTACTTC
NA few TRBJ1-1 TRBV5-1 CATQGGERNTEAFF TGCGCCACCCAGGGAGGGGAACGGAACACTGAAGCTTTCTTT
TRBD2 NA TRBJ2-1 TRBV6-5 CAGSYSELAGAGEQFF TGTGCCGGCAGTTACTCGGAGCTAGCGGGAGCGGGCGAGCAGTTCTTC
TRBD1 many TRBJ2-7 TRBV18 CASSSDRQGPLF TGTGCCAGCTCCTCAGACCGACAGGGCCCCCTCTTC
TRBD2 many TRBJ2-7 TRBV6-1 CASGLALGYEQYF TGTGCCTCGGGACTAGCGTTGGGGTACGAGCAGTACTTC
TRBD2 many TRBJ2-7 TRBV7-9 CASSLGGLARYEQYF TGTGCCAGCAGCTTAGGTGGACTAGCGAGGTACGAGCAGTACTTC
NA NA TRBJ1-6 TRBV7-6 CASSSGYRVGDSPLHF TGTGCCAGCAGCTCGGGGTACAGGGTAGGGGATTCACCCCTCCACTTT
TRBD2 many TRBJ2-7 TRBV11-2 CASSLAVSRGTSGEQYF TGTGCCAGCAGCTTAGCTGTCTCCCGCGGGACTAGCGGCGAGCAGTACTTC
TRBD2 many TRBJ2-3 TRBV27 CASSTGLAGVTDTQYF TGTGCCAGCAGTACCGGACTAGCGGGAGTAACAGATACGCAGTATTTT
NA NA TRBJ2-7 TRBV5-1 CASSFFTGEQYF TGCGCCAGCAGTTTCTTCACGGGGGAGCAGTACTTC
NA NA TRBJ2-3 TRBV5-4 CASSLRLPGASADTQYF TGTGCCAGCAGCTTACGTCTCCCAGGGGCTAGCGCCGATACGCAGTATTTT
NA many TRBJ1-1 TRBV7-2 CASSLGVGTEAFF TGTGCCAGCAGCTTAGGGGTGGGCACTGAAGCTTTCTTT
TRBD1 few TRBJ1-5 TRBV20-1 CSAHDRDRGDQPQHF TGCAGTGCCCACGACCGGGACAGGGGGGATCAGCCCCAGCATTTT
TRBD2 many TRBJ2-7 TRBV5-6 CASSSSGLAGLEQYF TGTGCCAGCAGCTCCTCGGGACTAGCGGGTCTTGAGCAGTACTTC
NA NA TRBJ2-1 TRBV2 CASSEVGSDEQFF TGTGCCAGCAGTGAAGTGGGGTCGGATGAGCAGTTCTTC
NA many TRBJ1-6 TRBV27 CASTFKGGRSPLHF TGTGCCAGCACCTTTAAGGGGGGGCGATCACCCCTCCACTTT
NA NA TRBJ2-1 TRBV30 CAWSVTSNNEQFF TGTGCCTGGAGTGTAACTTCCAACAATGAGCAGTTCTTC
TRBD1 few TRBJ2-3 TRBV5-6 CASSLARQGWTDTQYF TGTGCCAGCAGCTTGGCGAGACAGGGGTGGACAGATACGCAGTATTTT
NA few TRBJ1-1 TRBV13 CASSETGTGYTEAFF TGTGCCAGCAGCGAAACCGGGACTGGCTACACTGAAGCTTTCTTT
TRBD2 few TRBJ2-7 TRBV6-2/TRBV6-3 CASKGLASYEQYF TGTGCCAGCAAAGGACTAGCATCCTACGAGCAGTACTTC
NA NA TRBJ2-1 TRBV25-1 CASSAKAGHLTDNEQFF TGTGCCAGCAGCGCGAAAGCCGGACACTTAACGGACAATGAGCAGTTCTTC
TRBD1 many TRBJ2-7 TRBV15 CATSRGDRGTYEQYF TGTGCCACCAGCAGGGGGGACAGGGGGACCTACGAGCAGTACTTC
TRBD2 few TRBJ2-3 TRBV29-1 CSVEDLLGTSGSRDTQYF TGCAGCGTTGAAGACCTTTTGGGGACTAGCGGGAGTAGGGATACGCAGTATTTT
TRBD1 NA TRBJ1-2 TRBV3-1 CASSQARGPYGYTF TGTGCCAGCAGCCAAGCTAGGGGGCCCTATGGCTACACCTTC
NA many TRBJ2-1 TRBV15 CATSSLAHEQFF TGTGCCACCAGCAGCCTGGCCCATGAGCAGTTCTTC
NA many TRBJ1-1 TRBV19 CASSIRPVRLNTEAFF TGTGCCAGTAGTATCCGACCGGTCCGTTTGAACACTGAAGCTTTCTTT
TRBD1 few TRBJ2-7 TRBV7-9 CASSLDGTGDYEQYF TGTGCCAGCAGCTTAGATGGGACAGGGGACTACGAGCAGTACTTC
TRBD1 many TRBJ2-1 TRBV27 CASSVRQGAHNEQFF TGTGCCAGCAGTGTCCGACAGGGGGCGCACAATGAGCAGTTCTTC
TRBD2 NA TRBJ2-1 TRBV5-1 CASTELAGGENEQFF TGCGCCAGCACAGAACTAGCGGGAGGGGAAAATGAGCAGTTCTTC
NA few TRBJ2-5 TRBV6-1 CASSWDLQETQYF TGTGCCAGTTCGTGGGACTTACAAGAGACCCAGTACTTC
NA NA TRBJ2-1 TRBV2 CASRYSDTTYNEQFF TGCGCCAGCAGGTACTCTGACACCACCTACAATGAGCAGTTCTTC
NA NA TRBJ2-3 TRBV7-2 CASSPLTGDTQYF TGTGCCAGCAGCCCCCTGACGGGGGATACGCAGTATTTT
NA NA TRBJ1-4 TRBV5-1 CASSGQGATNEKLFF TGCGCCAGCAGCGGGCAGGGTGCAACTAATGAAAAACTGTTTTTT
NA few TRBJ1-5 TRBV20-1 CSAREGGSEFHQPQHF TGCAGTGCTAGAGAGGGGGGCTCTGAGTTCCATCAGCCCCAGCATTTT
NA NA TRBJ2-2 TRBV12-3/TRBV12-4 CASSRGSDTGELFF TGTGCCAGCAGTCGAGGATCTGACACCGGGGAGCTGTTTTTT
TRBD1 few TRBJ1-3 TRBV20-1 CSASSTGGGGNTIYF TGCAGTGCTAGTAGTACAGGGGGTGGTGGAAACACCATATATTTT
NA few TRBJ1-2 TRBV29-1 CSVESGVGYTF TGCAGCGTTGAGTCAGGGGTTGGCTACACCTTC
TRBD2 many TRBJ2-3 TRBV6-1 CAGGGTTLLTDTQYF TGTGCCGGCGGGGGGACTACCCTACTCACAGATACGCAGTATTTT
NA many TRBJ2-1 TRBV7-2 CASSPGTAVDEQFF TGTGCCAGCAGCCCCGGGACCGCGGTGGATGAGCAGTTCTTC
NA NA TRBJ1-3 TRBV5-1 CASSLAPGRDGNTIYF TGCGCCAGCAGCTTGGCCCCCGGTAGGGATGGAAACACCATATATTTT
TRBD1 many TRBJ2-3 TRBV7-9 CASRTGGPDTQYF TGTGCCAGCCGGACAGGGGGTCCAGATACGCAGTATTTT